Presented here are 20 T cell receptor beta chains from one specimen sequenced in a study of T cell responses to AZD1222 COVID-19 vaccine. Clones were read by immunoSEQ multiplex PCR, and TCRdb kept only the in-frame ones, dropping some. This table holds about 260,000 clones, 93% found once. Here the sequenced sample was peripheral blood, taken on day 0 of AZD1222 vaccination. These receptors originate from an adult in good health.

The chain is built from TRBV7-2 and TRBJ2-7; the match to TRBD2 covers 7 bases. V shed 0 bases and J 2 bases; nucleotides not matched to a gene: 4. CDR3 length: 15 residues. The germline V gene encodes CDR1 SGHTA and CDR2 FQGNSA. CDR3 sequence reads: CASSLAAGDTYEQYF. DNA for the CDR3: TGTGCCAGCAGCTTAGCGGCGGGAGACACCTACGAGCAGTACTTC.

The chain uses TRBV5-1 and TRBJ2-1, with 9 bases matching TRBD2. Germline V CDR1 and CDR2: SGHRS, YFSETQ. V was pared by 5 bases and J by 0 bases, with 3 bases of the junction left unmatched. This CDR3 has 15 residues. CDR3 amino acids: CASRDSGSSYNEQFF. The CDR3 nucleotides read TGCGCCAGCAGGGATAGCGGGAGCTCCTACAATGAGCAGTTCTTC.

CDR3 loop: CASSPGSTPYGYTF. The CDR3 DNA follows: TGTGCCAGCAGCCCCGGGTCGACCCCCTATGGCTACACCTTC. The chain joins TRBV6-5 to TRBJ1-2, with D unclear. Germline-derived CDR1 and CDR2 are MNHEY and SVGAGI. V shed 6 bases and J shed 4 bases, with 15 bases lying between them. The CDR3 has 14 residues.

The chain couples TRBV7-9 to TRBJ2-7; D gene unclear. The CDR3 is 14 amino acids. The germline V gene has CDR1 SEHNR and CDR2 FQNEAQ (reference sequence). V lost 0 bases and J 7 bases, leaving 13 bases between the germline ends. CDR3 sequence: CASSLARRPEEQYF. The CDR3 region has the DNA TGTGCCAGCAGCTTAGCTCGCCGGCCTGAGGAGCAGTACTTC. The full variable domain, rest sourced from reference TRBV7-9 and TRBJ2-7, is DTGVSQNPRHKITKRGQNVTFRCDPISEHNRLYWYRQTLGQGPEFLTYFQNEAQLEKSRLLSDRFSAERPKGSFSTLEIQRTEQGDSAMYLCASSLARRPEEQYFGPGTRLTVT.

This chain's CDR3 is CASSEQGALTADTQYF. The DNA of the CDR3 is TGCGCCAGCAGCGAACAGGGGGCTCTTACAGCAGATACGCAGTATTTT. The chain employs TRBV5-1 and TRBJ2-3; 9 bases are a match to TRBD1. Trimming at V came to 4 bases and at J to 4 bases, leaving 10 bases not matched to a gene. Germline V gene data show CDR1 as SGHRS and CDR2 as YFSETQ. The CDR3 has 16 amino acids.

This clone was seen only once. The rearrangement links TRBV3-1 (or the pseudogene TRBV3-2) to TRBJ1-5; D unclear. CDR3 size: 12 residues. Germline V lookup: CDR1 LGHDT, CDR2 YNNKEL (reference sequence). Trimming stripped 3 bases from V and 8 bases from J, with 8 bases between. The CDR3 protein is CASSHRGEPQHF. The CDR3 DNA is TGTGCCAGCAGCCATCGGGGAGAGCCCCAGCATTTT.

The chain recombines TRBV6-5 with TRBJ2-7; possibly TRBD1 or TRBD2 for D (5 bases each). The germline gives CDR1 MNHEY, CDR2 SVGAGI. V was shortened by 6 bases and J by 0 bases, with 15 bases between the two germline ends. This CDR3 is built from 15 residues. CDR3 residues: CASSRAWDGSYEQYF. In nucleotides, the CDR3 is TGTGCCAGCAGCCGAGCGTGGGACGGCTCCTACGAGCAGTACTTC.

Only one count was recorded for this clone. For the CDR3, the DNA is TGTGCCAGCAGCCAAGAAGTAGCGGGGTTGGAGCAGTTCTTC. It specifies CASSQEVAGLEQFF. The chain recombines TRBV4-2 with TRBJ2-1; 8 nucleotides line up with TRBD2. The CDR3 consists of 14 residues. Germline values: CDR1 LGHNA, CDR2 YNFKEQ. Germline trimming cut 0 bases from V and 10 bases from J; bases unmatched to any gene: 5.

The chain carries TRBV4-1 and TRBJ1-6; TRBD1 might be the D (6 bases). Germline lookup yields CDR1 MGHRA and CDR2 YSYEKL. The V gene lost 3 bases and the J gene lost 13 bases, with 13 bases spanning the gap. The CDR3 loop spans 13 amino acids. CDR3 nucleotide sequence: TGCGCCAGCAGCCAGGTACAGGGCGTGCCCCTCCACTTT. This encodes CASSQVQGVPLHF.

This chain uses TRBV7-2 with TRBJ2-1; 8 bases map to TRBD2. The ends lost 1 base at V and 9 bases at J; junction bases unmatched: 8. CDR1 and CDR2 (germline): SGHTA, FQGNSA. The CDR3 consists of 15 residues. The CDR3 DNA follows: TGTGCCAGCAGCTTAGGAACTAGCGGAGCGATTGAGCAGTTCTTC. It is translated as CASSLGTSGAIEQFF.

This clone was observed a single time. The chain carries TRBV7-9 and TRBJ1-2; 8 positions match TRBD1. The CDR3 has 14 residues. Trimming took 1 base from V and 5 from J; bases not matched to a gene: 3. CDR1 SEHNR and CDR2 FQNEAQ come from the germline V gene (reference sequence). CDR3 in DNA: TGTGCCAGCAGCTTAGGGACAGGGTCATATGGCTACACCTTC. Its translation: CASSLGTGSYGYTF. The full variable domain, with the rest looked up from reference TRBV7-9 and TRBJ1-2, is DTGVSQNPRHKITKRGQNVTFRCDPISEHNRLYWYRQTLGQGPEFLTYFQNEAQLEKSRLLSDRFSAERPKGSFSTLEIQRTEQGDSAMYLCASSLGTGSYGYTFGSGTRLTVV.

The chain is built from TRBV29-1 and TRBJ2-3; a possible D gene is TRBD2 (6 bases). The CDR3 extends over 15 amino acids. Trimming removed 7 bases from V and 0 bases from J, with 17 bases in between. CDR1 and CDR2 from the germline V gene are SQVTM and ANQGSEA. This CDR3 reads CSARIPGTSTDTQYF. CDR3 coding DNA: TGCAGCGCCCGAATCCCAGGGACTAGCACAGATACGCAGTATTTT.

The chain joins TRBV5-4 to TRBJ1-1; no clear D gene. The CDR3 runs to 13 residues. V lost 0 bases, J lost 4 bases, and 7 bases lay in between. CDR1 is SGHNT and CDR2 is YYREEE in the germline V gene (reference sequence). The CDR3 region is CASSLVGSTEAFF. In nucleotides, the CDR3 is TGTGCCAGCAGCTTGGTTGGCAGCACTGAAGCTTTCTTT.

This chain uses TRBV28 with TRBJ2-1, with TRBD2 matching 9 bases. The germline V gene encodes CDR1 MDHEN and CDR2 SYDVKM. The ends lost 6 bases at V and 8 bases at J; junction bases unmatched: 11. The CDR3 extends over 15 amino acids. The CDR3 here is CASRHRSGSRYEQFF. The CDR3 DNA reads as TGTGCCAGCAGGCATCGTAGCGGGAGTAGGTATGAGCAGTTCTTC.

The chain uses TRBV7-2 and TRBJ1-2, with no clear D. This CDR3 contains 14 residues. Germline V gives CDR1 SGHTA, CDR2 FQGNSA. Trimming pared 2 bases from V and 8 bases from J, leaving 15 bases between. The CDR3 spells CASSLPRRERGYTF. The CDR3 DNA is TGTGCCAGCAGCTTACCACGGAGGGAACGGGGCTACACCTTC.

This rearrangement joins TRBV11-1 to TRBJ2-3; a possible D gene is TRBD1 (5 bases). Looked up from germline, CDR1 is SGHAT and CDR2 is FQDESV (reference sequence). Trimming removed 1 base from V and 4 bases from J, with 9 bases in between. The CDR3 consists of 14 residues. Here the CDR3 reads CASSLETDSDTQYF. The CDR3 region has the DNA TGTGCCAGCAGCTTAGAGACAGATTCAGATACGCAGTATTTT. The variable domain in full, completed from reference TRBV11-1 and TRBJ2-3, reads EAEVAQSPRYKITEKSQAVAFWCDPISGHATLYWYRQILGQGPELLVQFQDESVVDDSQLPKDRFSAERLKGVDSTLKIQPAELGDSAMYLCASSLETDSDTQYFGPGTRLTVL.

This chain joins TRBV5-4 and TRBJ1-4; no clear D gene. The CDR3 loop spans 14 amino acids. Germline CDR1 and CDR2: SGHNT and YYREEE (reference sequence). Between the trimmed V and J ends, which lost 4 bases and 5 bases, there was a span of 12 bases. CDR3 nucleotides: TGTGCCAGCAGCGGCCGGGGTCCCAATGAAAAACTGTTTTTT. This encodes CASSGRGPNEKLFF.

The gene calls are TRBV5-1 and TRBJ1-1; D is perhaps TRBD1 (6 bases). Trimming left V 5 bases short and J 1 base short, with 12 bases between. The CDR3 has 14 amino acids. Germline CDR1 is SGHRS and CDR2 is YFSETQ. CDR3 sequence reads: CASSSTTGNTEAFF. As DNA, the CDR3 is TGCGCCAGCAGTTCTACGACAGGGAACACTGAAGCTTTCTTT.

This chain connects TRBV3-1 (or the pseudogene TRBV3-2) to TRBJ2-7; 10 bases match TRBD1. V shed 4 bases and J 6 bases; nucleotides not matched to a gene: 6. Germline CDR1 is LGHDT and CDR2 is YNNKEL (reference sequence). This CDR3 is 14 amino acids long. DNA of the CDR3: TGTGCCAGCAGCCGTCTGGGACAGGGGTTCGAGCAGTACTTC. This codes for CASSRLGQGFEQYF.

This clone was seen once. The V and J genes are TRBV2 and TRBJ2-1, with 10 bases lining up with TRBD2. CDR3 length: 14 residues. Germline CDR1 and CDR2: SNHLY and FYNNEI. J was trimmed by 3 bases and V by 10 bases; bases with no gene match: 6. The CDR3 sequence is CANPTSGVYNEQFF. The CDR3 bases are TGTGCCAACCCTACTAGCGGGGTCTACAATGAGCAGTTCTTC.